Listed below are T cell receptor beta chains from one sample, sequenced in a study of cytomegalovirus exposure and HLA in healthy donors. Only in-frame clones appear in the TCRdb table, and some are missing; sequencing was by immunoSEQ multiplex PCR. Of about 360,000 clones in the sample, roughly 90% were seen once. The sequencing sample was made of PBMCs. The receptors were sampled from a woman between 18 and 29 years old in good health and CMV-seronegative. Both conserved end residues are part of each CDR3. The D gene is left open where the match is weak. Clone sizes are given selectively: once, few, many, or a class where the clone is expanded.

v_gene	abundance	j_gene	d_gene	CDR3aa	CDR3nt
TRBV21-1	-	TRBJ1-4	-	CASSKAAQGSEKLFF	TGTGCCAGCAGCAAAGCAGCGCAGGGGAGTGAAAAACTGTTTTTT
TRBV2	-	TRBJ2-7	TRBD1	CASSRTGKSYEQYF	TGTGCCAGCAGTCGGACAGGGAAGTCCTACGAGCAGTACTTC
TRBV5-4	-	TRBJ2-5	TRBD1	CASSLSRDRETQYF	TGTGCCAGCAGCTTGTCCCGGGACAGGGAGACCCAGTACTTC
TRBV6-1	-	TRBJ1-2	-	CASSEAFQAAYGYTF	TGTGCCAGCAGTGAAGCGTTCCAGGCAGCCTATGGCTACACCTTC
TRBV27	-	TRBJ2-3	-	CASSTSAGTRFRTQYF	TGTGCCAGCAGCACCTCCGCCGGGACACGGTTCCGTACGCAGTATTTT
TRBV28	-	TRBJ1-5	-	CASSLEIRSGYSQPQHF	TGTGCCAGCAGTTTGGAGATTCGGTCAGGGTACAGTCAGCCCCAGCATTTT
TRBV19	-	TRBJ1-4	TRBD1	CASKDRGSANEKLFF	TGTGCCAGTAAGGACAGGGGATCAGCTAATGAAAAACTGTTTTTT
TRBV18	once	TRBJ1-4	-	CASSNGQNEKLFF	TGTGCCAGCTCCAACGGACAGAATGAAAAACTGTTTTTT
TRBV11-2	-	TRBJ2-6	-	CASSYLSGANVLTF	TGTGCCAGCAGCTACCTATCTGGGGCCAACGTCCTGACTTTC
TRBV28	-	TRBJ2-1	-	CASGGGKVGDYNEQFF	TGTGCCAGCGGTGGGGGGAAGGTCGGAGACTACAATGAGCAGTTCTTC
TRBV6-5	-	TRBJ1-5	-	CVAARGQDQPQHF	TGTGTCGCGGCCAGGGGTCAGGATCAGCCCCAGCATTTT
TRBV5-6	-	TRBJ2-5	TRBD1	CASSAGTEETQYF	TGTGCCAGCAGCGCCGGGACAGAAGAGACCCAGTACTTC
TRBV28	-	TRBJ1-2	-	CASSPQRTNYGYTF	TGTGCCAGCAGCCCCCAGAGGACTAACTATGGCTACACCTTC
TRBV9	-	TRBJ2-5	TRBD2	CASSATSSGRRETQYF	TGTGCCAGCAGCGCGACGTCTAGCGGGAGAAGAGAGACCCAGTACTTC
TRBV9	-	TRBJ2-7	-	CASSSHPRDKPRDEQYF	TGTGCCAGCAGCTCTCACCCCCGGGACAAGCCACGGGACGAGCAGTACTTC
TRBV7-6	once	TRBJ2-6	TRBD2	CASSPTSGTPTGANVLTF	TGTGCCAGCAGCCCGACTAGCGGGACCCCCACTGGGGCCAACGTCCTGACTTTC
TRBV27	-	TRBJ2-7	TRBD1	CASSPGQGYYEQYF	TGTGCCAGCAGCCCGGGACAGGGCTACTACGAGCAGTACTTC
TRBV30	-	TRBJ1-1	-	CAWRPGITEAFF	TGTGCCTGGAGGCCCGGGATCACTGAAGCTTTCTTT
TRBV28	-	TRBJ2-1	TRBD2	CASSPTSGGPSREQFF	TGTGCCAGCAGTCCTACTAGCGGGGGGCCCTCCAGGGAGCAGTTCTTC
TRBV7-8	-	TRBJ2-1	-	CASSKAQGSYNEQFF	TGTGCCAGCAGTAAAGCTCAGGGCTCCTACAATGAGCAGTTCTTC
TRBV5-1	-	TRBJ2-5	-	CASSSVPEETQYF	TGCGCCAGCAGCTCCGTCCCAGAAGAGACCCAGTACTTC
TRBV7-2	-	TRBJ1-1	-	CASSWEVSVEAFF	TGTGCCAGCAGCTGGGAGGTTAGCGTCGAAGCTTTCTTT
TRBV7-3	-	TRBJ2-7	TRBD2	CASSQAGGGGSYEQYF	TGTGCCAGCAGCCAAGCGGGAGGGGGAGGGTCCTACGAGCAGTACTTC
TRBV29-1	-	TRBJ1-1	-	CSVLRGTEAFF	TGCAGCGTCCTGAGGGGGACTGAAGCTTTCTTT
TRBV2	-	TRBJ2-1	-	CASSDSYSGDSYNEQFF	TGTGCCAGCAGTGATTCCTATTCAGGGGATTCATACAATGAGCAGTTCTTC
TRBV5-6	-	TRBJ2-5	TRBD2	CASSSRTSGRTRETQYF	TGTGCCAGCAGCTCCCGGACTAGCGGGAGGACCAGAGAGACCCAGTACTTC
TRBV30	-	TRBJ2-5	-	CAWSRSGGTETQYF	TGTGCCTGGAGTCGGTCGGGGGGCACGGAGACCCAGTACTTC
TRBV5-1	-	TRBJ2-7	TRBD1	CASSADRGNSYEQYF	TGCGCCAGCAGCGCAGACAGGGGGAACTCCTACGAGCAGTACTTC
TRBV27	-	TRBJ2-1	-	CASSSRTKNPYNEQFF	TGTGCCAGCAGCTCCCGAACAAAAAACCCCTACAATGAGCAGTTCTTC
TRBV4-1	-	TRBJ2-3	TRBD2	CASSHEATGGGGDTQYF	TGCGCCAGCAGCCACGAAGCCACGGGGGGTGGGGGAGATACGCAGTATTTT
TRBV18	-	TRBJ1-2	TRBD1	CASSQGANYGYTF	TGTGCCAGCTCACAGGGGGCCAACTATGGCTACACCTTC